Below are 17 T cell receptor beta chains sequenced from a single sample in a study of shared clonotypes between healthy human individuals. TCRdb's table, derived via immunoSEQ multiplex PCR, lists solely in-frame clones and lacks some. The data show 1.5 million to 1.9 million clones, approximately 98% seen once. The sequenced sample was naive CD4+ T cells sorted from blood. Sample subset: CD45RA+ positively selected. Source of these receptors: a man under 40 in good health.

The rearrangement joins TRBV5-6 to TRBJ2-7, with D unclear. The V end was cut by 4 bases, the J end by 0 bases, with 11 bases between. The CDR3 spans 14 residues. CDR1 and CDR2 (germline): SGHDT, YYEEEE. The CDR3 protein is CASSRSPSSYEQYF. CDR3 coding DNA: TGTGCCAGCAGCCGATCTCCCAGCTCCTACGAGCAGTACTTC.

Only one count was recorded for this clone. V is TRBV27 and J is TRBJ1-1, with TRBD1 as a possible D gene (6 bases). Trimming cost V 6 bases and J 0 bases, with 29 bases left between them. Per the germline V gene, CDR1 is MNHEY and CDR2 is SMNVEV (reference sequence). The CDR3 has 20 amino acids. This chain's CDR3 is CASRLFTFETGSLVNTEAFF. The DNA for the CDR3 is TGTGCCAGCAGGCTTTTTACTTTCGAGACAGGTTCGTTGGTGAACACTGAAGCTTTCTTT.

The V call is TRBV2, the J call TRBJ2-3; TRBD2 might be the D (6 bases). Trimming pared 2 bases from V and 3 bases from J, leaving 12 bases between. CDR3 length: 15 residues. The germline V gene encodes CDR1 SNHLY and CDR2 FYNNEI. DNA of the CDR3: TGTGCCAGCAGTGAACCCAGCGGGTTAACAGATACGCAGTATTTT. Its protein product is CASSEPSGLTDTQYF.

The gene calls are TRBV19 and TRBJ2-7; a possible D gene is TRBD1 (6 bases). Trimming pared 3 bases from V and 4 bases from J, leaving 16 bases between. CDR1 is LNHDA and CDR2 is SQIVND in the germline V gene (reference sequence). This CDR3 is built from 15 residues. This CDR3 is CASSIAPGHPYEQYF. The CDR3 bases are TGTGCCAGTAGTATTGCCCCGGGACACCCTTACGAGCAGTACTTC.

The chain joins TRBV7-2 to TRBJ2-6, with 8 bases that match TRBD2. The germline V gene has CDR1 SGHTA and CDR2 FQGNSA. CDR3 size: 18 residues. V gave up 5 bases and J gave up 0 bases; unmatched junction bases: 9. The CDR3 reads CASSPQLAGVSGANVLTF. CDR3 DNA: TGTGCCAGCAGCCCCCAGCTAGCGGGTGTCTCTGGGGCCAACGTCCTGACTTTC.

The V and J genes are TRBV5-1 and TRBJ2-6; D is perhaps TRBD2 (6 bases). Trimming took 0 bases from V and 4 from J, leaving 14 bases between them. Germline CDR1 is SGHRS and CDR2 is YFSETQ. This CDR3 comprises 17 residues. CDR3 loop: CASSLGSGLSGANVLTF. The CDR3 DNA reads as TGCGCCAGCAGCTTGGGTTCGGGACTTTCCGGGGCCAACGTCCTGACTTTC.

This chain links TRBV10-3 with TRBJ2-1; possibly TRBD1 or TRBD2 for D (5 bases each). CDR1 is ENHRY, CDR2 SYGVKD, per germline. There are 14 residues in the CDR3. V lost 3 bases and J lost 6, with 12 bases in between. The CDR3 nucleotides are TGTGCCATCAGTGATGGGGACCCAATCAATGAGCAGTTCTTC. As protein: CAISDGDPINEQFF.

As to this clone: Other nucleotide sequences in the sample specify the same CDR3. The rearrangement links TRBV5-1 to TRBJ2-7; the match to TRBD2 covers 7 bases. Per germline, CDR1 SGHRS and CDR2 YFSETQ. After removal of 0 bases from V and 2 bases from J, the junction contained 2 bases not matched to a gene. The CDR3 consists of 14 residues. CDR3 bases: TGCGCCAGCAGCTTGGGCGGGGGAACCTACGAGCAGTACTTC. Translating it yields CASSLGGGTYEQYF.

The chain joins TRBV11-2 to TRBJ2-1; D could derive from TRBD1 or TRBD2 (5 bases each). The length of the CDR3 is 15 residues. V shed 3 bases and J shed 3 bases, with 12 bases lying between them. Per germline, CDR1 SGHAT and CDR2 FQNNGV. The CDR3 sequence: CASSFRGVGYNEQFF. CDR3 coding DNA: TGTGCCAGCAGCTTCCGGGGCGTCGGCTACAATGAGCAGTTCTTC. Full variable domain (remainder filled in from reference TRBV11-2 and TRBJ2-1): EAGVAQSPRYKIIEKRQSVAFWCNPISGHATLYWYQQILGQGPKLLIQFQNNGVVDDSQLPKDRFSAERLKGVDSTLKIQPAKLEDSAVYLCASSFRGVGYNEQFFGPGTRLTVL.

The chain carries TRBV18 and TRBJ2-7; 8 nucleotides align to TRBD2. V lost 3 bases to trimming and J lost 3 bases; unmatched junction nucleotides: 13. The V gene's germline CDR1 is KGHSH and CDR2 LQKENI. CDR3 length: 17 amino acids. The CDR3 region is CASSPLGGTSISYEQYF. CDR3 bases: TGTGCCAGCTCACCTCTCGGCGGGACTAGTATTAGCTACGAGCAGTACTTC.

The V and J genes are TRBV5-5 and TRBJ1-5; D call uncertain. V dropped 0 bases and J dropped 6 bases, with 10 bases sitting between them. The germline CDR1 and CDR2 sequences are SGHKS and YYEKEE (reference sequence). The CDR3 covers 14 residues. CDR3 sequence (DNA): TGTGCCAGCAGCTTGGAGTGGGTTCGTCAGCCCCAGCATTTT. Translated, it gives CASSLEWVRQPQHF.

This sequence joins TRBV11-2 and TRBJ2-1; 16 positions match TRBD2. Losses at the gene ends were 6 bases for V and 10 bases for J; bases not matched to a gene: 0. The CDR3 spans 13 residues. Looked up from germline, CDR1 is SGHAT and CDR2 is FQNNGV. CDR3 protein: CASRGLAGGEQFF. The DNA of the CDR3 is TGTGCCAGCAGGGGACTAGCGGGAGGGGAGCAGTTCTTC.

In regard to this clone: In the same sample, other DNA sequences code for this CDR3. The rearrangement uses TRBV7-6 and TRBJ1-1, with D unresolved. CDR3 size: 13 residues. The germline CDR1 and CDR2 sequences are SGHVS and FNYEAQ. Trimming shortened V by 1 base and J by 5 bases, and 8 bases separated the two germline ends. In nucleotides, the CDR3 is TGTGCCAGCAGCTTAGGAACGGGTACTGAAGCTTTCTTT. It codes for CASSLGTGTEAFF.

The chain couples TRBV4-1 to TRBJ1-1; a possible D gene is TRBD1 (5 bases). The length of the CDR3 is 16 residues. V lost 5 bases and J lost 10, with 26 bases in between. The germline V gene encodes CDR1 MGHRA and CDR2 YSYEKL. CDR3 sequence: CASSAHGGVINVGAFF. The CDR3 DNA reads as TGCGCCAGCAGCGCACATGGGGGAGTGATCAACGTTGGAGCTTTCTTT.

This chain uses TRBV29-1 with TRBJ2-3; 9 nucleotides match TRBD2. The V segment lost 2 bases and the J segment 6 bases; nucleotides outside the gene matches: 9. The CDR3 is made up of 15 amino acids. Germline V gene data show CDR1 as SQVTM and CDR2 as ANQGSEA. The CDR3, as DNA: TGCAGCGTTGAATTGCTAGCGGGAAGAGACGATACGCAGTATTTT. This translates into CSVELLAGRDDTQYF.

The CDR3 spells CASSPSGPDTQYF. CDR3 sequence (DNA): TGTGCCAGCAGTCCGTCCGGCCCAGATACGCAGTATTTT. The chain uses TRBV6-5 and TRBJ2-3; D call uncertain. The CDR3 has 13 residues. Trimming took off 5 bases at V and 4 bases at J, with 10 bases between the two ends. Per germline, CDR1 MNHEY and CDR2 SVGAGI.

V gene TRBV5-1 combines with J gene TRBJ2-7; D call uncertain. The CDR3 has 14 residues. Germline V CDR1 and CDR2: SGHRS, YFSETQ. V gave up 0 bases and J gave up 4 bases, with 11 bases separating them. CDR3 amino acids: CASSLALTRYEQYF. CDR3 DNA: TGCGCCAGCAGCTTGGCCCTGACAAGATACGAGCAGTACTTC.